Shown below are 13 T cell receptor beta chains from a single sample sequenced in a study of CXCR4 blockade with PD-1 therapy in pancreatic cancer. The data were produced by immunoSEQ multiplex PCR, yet TCRdb's version contains in-frame clones alone and is incomplete. In the table there are more than 1,500 clones, over 40% of which are singletons. The sequenced sample consisted of tumor tissue. These receptors all stem from a human donor with pancreatic ductal adenocarcinoma.

The gene calls are TRBV18 and TRBJ2-7, with no clear D. The CDR3 is 13 amino acids. CDR1 is KGHSH and CDR2 is LQKENI in the germline V gene. The germline V and J ends were trimmed by 4 bases and 0 bases, with 7 bases remaining between them. This CDR3 is CASSLRSSYEQYV. In nucleotides, the CDR3 is TGTGCCAGCTCACTCAGAAGCTCCTACGAGCAGTACGTC.

This rearrangement joins TRBV11-3 to TRBJ2-1, with TRBD2 identical over 7 bases. The CDR3 consists of 16 residues. The trim removed 3 bases at V and 1 base at J, leaving 6 bases unmatched. CDR1 and CDR2 from the germline V gene are SGHNT and YENEEA. The CDR3 DNA reads as TGTGCCAGCAGCTTGTGGGGGGAGGGGTCCTACAATGAGCAGTTCTTC. Translated, it gives CASSLWGEGSYNEQFF.

V and J are TRBV15 and TRBJ2-4; 8 bases are shared with TRBD1. V gave up 0 bases and J gave up 8 bases; unmatched junction bases: 6. This CDR3 comprises 15 residues. Germline loops: CDR1 LNHNV, CDR2 YYDKDF (reference sequence). The CDR3 spells CATSREPATGDIQYF. DNA for the CDR3: TGTGCCACCAGCAGAGAACCGGCGACAGGGGACATTCAGTACTTC.

This rearrangement joins TRBV19 to TRBJ1-1; D remains unclear. V lost 3 bases and J 7 bases, leaving 9 bases between the germline ends. The CDR3 is 12 amino acids. The germline V gene has CDR1 LNHDA and CDR2 SQIVND (reference sequence). This chain's CDR3 is CASSIVPNEAFF. The CDR3 coding sequence is TGTGCCAGTAGTATTGTCCCGAATGAAGCTTTCTTT.

By share of the sample, this clone is medium-sized. The rearrangement joins TRBV6-8 to TRBJ1-2, with D maybe TRBD1 (6 bases). CDR1 is MNHGY and CDR2 is SAAAGT in the germline V gene. V dropped 5 bases and J dropped 5 bases, with 12 bases sitting between them. The CDR3 loop spans 13 amino acids. CDR3 bases: TGTGCCAGCAGTACTAGGGGGAGGTATGGCTACACCTTC. As protein: CASSTRGRYGYTF.

The V gene is TRBV30, the J gene TRBJ2-5; the D is unclear. The germline gives CDR1 GTSNPN, CDR2 SVGIG (reference sequence). CDR3 length: 13 residues. The germline V and J ends were trimmed by 3 bases and 1 base, with 9 bases remaining between them. CDR3: CAWSGSSQETQYF. The CDR3 DNA reads TGTGCCTGGAGCGGATCCTCCCAAGAGACCCAGTACTTC. Complete variable domain (other parts from reference TRBV30 and TRBJ2-5): SQTIHQWPATLVQPVGSPLSLECTVEGTSNPNLYWYRQAAGRGLQLLFYSVGIGQISSEVPQNLSASRPQDRQFILSSKKLLLSDSGFYLCAWSGSSQETQYFGPGTRLLVL.

The genes are TRBV19 and TRBJ2-2; D is perhaps TRBD1 (6 bases). Trimming left V 7 bases short and J 3 bases short, with 21 bases between. This CDR3 is 17 amino acids long. Per germline, CDR1 LNHDA and CDR2 SQIVND (reference sequence). CDR3 protein: CASTKGHLRADTGELFF. The CDR3 DNA follows: TGTGCCAGTACCAAGGGACATTTAAGAGCGGACACCGGGGAGCTGTTTTTT.

This clone was detected only a few times. The rearrangement links TRBV9 to TRBJ2-7; 10 nucleotides align to TRBD1. The CDR3 extends over 13 amino acids. Germline V gene lookup returns CDR1 SGDLS and CDR2 YYNGEE. CDR3 protein: CATSGTGAHEQYV. CDR3 nucleotide sequence: TGTGCCACCTCCGGGACAGGGGCCCACGAGCAGTACGTT.

The chain is built from TRBV18 and TRBJ1-3, with TRBD1 as a possible D gene (6 bases). The CDR3 runs to 15 residues. Germline V CDR1 and CDR2: KGHSH, LQKENI. V shed 4 bases and J shed 0 bases, with 10 bases lying between them. CDR3 amino acids: CASSQDRLSGNTIYF. CDR3 DNA: TGTGCCAGCTCACAAGACAGGCTCTCTGGAAACACCATATATTTT.

The chain recombines TRBV18 with TRBJ1-5, with TRBD1 as a possible D gene (6 bases). CDR1 KGHSH and CDR2 LQKENI come from the germline V gene. The CDR3 contains 13 residues. V dropped 3 bases and J dropped 5 bases, with 8 bases sitting between them. CDR3 DNA: TGTGCCAGCTCACCTCGACAGGATCAGCCCCAGCATTTT. This sequence encodes CASSPRQDQPQHF.

The chain uses TRBV6-8 and TRBJ1-2; no clear D. Trimming pared 6 bases from V and 2 bases from J, leaving 10 bases between. This CDR3 region has 13 residues. Germline V gives CDR1 MNHGY, CDR2 SAAAGT. CDR3 loop: CASRSTVNYGYTF. CDR3 coding DNA: TGTGCCAGCAGATCGACTGTGAACTATGGCTACACCTTC.

This clone was counted between two and nine times. The rearrangement links TRBV6-8 to TRBJ2-7; D possibly matches TRBD1 or TRBD2 (5 bases each). V gave up 1 base and J gave up 3 bases, with 22 bases separating them. Germline CDR1 and CDR2: MNHGY and SAAAGT. CDR3 size: 18 residues. The CDR3 region has the DNA TGTGCCAGCAGTTACTACTCAGTATACGACAGAGACTACTACGAGCAGTACGTC. This gives the protein CASSYYSVYDRDYYEQYV.

This clone was recorded a few times. The rearrangement uses TRBV19 and TRBJ2-5; D is unclear. Germline CDR1 and CDR2: LNHDA and SQIVND (reference sequence). The CDR3 spans 15 residues. V lost 6 bases to trimming and J lost 1 base, with 15 bases between them. In nucleotides, the CDR3 is TGTGCCAGTAGATCCGGACGGCGGACCCAAGAGACCCAGTACTTC. Translation gives CASRSGRRTQETQYF.